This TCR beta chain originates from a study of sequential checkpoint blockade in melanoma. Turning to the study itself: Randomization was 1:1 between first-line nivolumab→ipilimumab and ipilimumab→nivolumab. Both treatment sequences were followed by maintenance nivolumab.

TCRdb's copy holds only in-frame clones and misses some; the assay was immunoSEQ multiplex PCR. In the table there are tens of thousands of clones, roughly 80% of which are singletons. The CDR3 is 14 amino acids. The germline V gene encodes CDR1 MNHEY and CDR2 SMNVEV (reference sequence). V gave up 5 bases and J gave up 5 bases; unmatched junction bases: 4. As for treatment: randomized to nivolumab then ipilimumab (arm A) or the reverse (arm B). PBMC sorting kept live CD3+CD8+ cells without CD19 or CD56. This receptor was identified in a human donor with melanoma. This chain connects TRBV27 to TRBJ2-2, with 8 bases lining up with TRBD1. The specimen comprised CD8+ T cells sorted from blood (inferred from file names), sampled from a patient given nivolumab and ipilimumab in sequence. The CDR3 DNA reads TGTGCCAGCAGTCCCGGGACAGGAACCGGGGAGCTGTTTTTT. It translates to CASSPGTGTGELFF.